Listed below are T cell receptor beta chains from one sample, sequenced in a study of blood T cell repertoires in COVID-19. Libraries were prepared by immunoSEQ multiplex PCR; TCRdb keeps only in-frame clonotypes and omits some of them. This sample has under 35,000 clones, with about 90% found just once. Sequenced: peripheral blood. These receptor sequences come from a human donor in a cohort sampled during active COVID-19. Each CDR3 is given with its conserved first and last residue. A D gene is named only where the DNA matches it firmly. The size of a clone is reported for some rows only, either as once, few or many, or as a class for expanded clones.

-	TRBV10-3	TRBJ2-5	-	TGTGCCATCAGTGGCTCCAGGCTGCAAGAGACCCAGTACTTC	CAISGSRLQETQYF
once	TRBV4-1	TRBJ2-2	TRBD2	TGCGCCAGCAGCCAGATTAGCGGGGGAACCGGGGGCACCGGGGAGCTGTTTTTT	CASSQISGGTGGTGELFF
-	TRBV28	TRBJ1-2	-	TGTGCCAGCAGTTTCGCGACAGGCCCCTTTCGGGGCTACACCTTC	CASSFATGPFRGYTF
-	TRBV5-1	TRBJ1-1	-	TGCGCCAGCAGCTCCGACTTGATTCAAGCTTTCTTT	CASSSDLIQAFF
-	TRBV7-2	TRBJ2-2	-	TGTGCCAGCAGCTTAGGGCAGGCCCGTGCCACCGGGGAGCTGTTTTTT	CASSLGQARATGELFF
-	TRBV10-3	TRBJ1-1	-	TGTGCCACAGGGAACACTGAAGCTTTCTTT	CATGNTEAFF
-	TRBV27	TRBJ1-5	TRBD1	TGTGCCAGCAGTCCCGACAGGGGGCTACAGCCCCAGCATTTT	CASSPDRGLQPQHF
-	TRBV19	TRBJ2-3	-	TGTGCCAGTAGTATAGTAGGACTGGCCCAGGTTTATACGCAGTATTTT	CASSIVGLAQVYTQYF
-	TRBV25-1	TRBJ2-2	TRBD1	TGTGCCAGCAGCCAACAGGGGTGGTTGAACACCGGGGAGCTGTTTTTT	CASSQQGWLNTGELFF
few	TRBV14	TRBJ2-1	TRBD2	TGTGCCAGCAGCCCACCGGGACTAGCGGGAGTCGATGAGCAGTTCTTC	CASSPPGLAGVDEQFF
-	TRBV30	TRBJ2-2	TRBD2	TGTGCCGGCCGGGGACTAGCGGGAGCGAACACCGGGGAGCTGTTTTTT	CAGRGLAGANTGELFF
-	TRBV6-4	TRBJ2-3	TRBD1	TGTGCCAGCAAAGCCGGGACAGGGGTTTTGGATACGCAGTATTTT	CASKAGTGVLDTQYF
-	TRBV5-4	TRBJ1-6	-	TGTGCCAGCAGCTTGGTTTCAGGGTGGGATTCACCCCTCCACTTT	CASSLVSGWDSPLHF
-	TRBV18	TRBJ2-2	TRBD2	TGTGCCAGCTCACTAAGCCCTAGCGGCCCCAAGAACACCGGGGAGCTGTTTTTT	CASSLSPSGPKNTGELFF
-	TRBV4-2	TRBJ2-5	TRBD2	TGTGCCAGCAGCCAACAGACTAGCGGGAGGGAGACCCAGTACTTC	CASSQQTSGRETQYF
-	TRBV5-1	TRBJ2-3	-	TGCGCCAGCAGCTTGGTTTTAACGGAGGGCGATACGCAGTATTTT	CASSLVLTEGDTQYF
few	TRBV19	TRBJ1-5	-	TGTGCCAGTAGTAACCGACAGATAGGGAATCAGCCCCAGCATTTT	CASSNRQIGNQPQHF
once	TRBV19	TRBJ1-1	-	TGTGCCAGTAGTATTCAGGCGGCCGGGGGTACTGAAGCTTTCTTT	CASSIQAAGGTEAFF
-	TRBV18	TRBJ1-1	-	TGTGCCAGCTCACTAAACAGGGATACTGAAGCTTTCTTT	CASSLNRDTEAFF
-	TRBV19	TRBJ2-3	-	TGTGCCAGTAGTATAAGGAGGGGCGGGGATACGCAGTATTTT	CASSIRRGGDTQYF
-	TRBV6-1	TRBJ2-1	TRBD2	TGTGCCAGCAGTGGAGAAGCGGGGGGCACCTACAATGAGCAGTTCTTC	CASSGEAGGTYNEQFF
-	TRBV19	TRBJ2-4	-	TGTGCCAGTAGTAGTTTCCGGACACTCAAAAACATTCAGTACTTC	CASSSFRTLKNIQYF
-	TRBV11-3	TRBJ1-6	TRBD1	TGTGCCAGCAGCTTATCAGGGGGCGCGGATTCACCCCTCCACTTT	CASSLSGGADSPLHF
-	TRBV3-1/TRBV3-2	TRBJ2-2	-	TGTGCCAGCAGCCTAACGAACACCGGGGAGCTGTTTTTT	CASSLTNTGELFF
-	TRBV19	TRBJ2-1	-	TGTGCCAGTAGTCCCCTGGGGGGAGGTGAGCAGTTCTTC	CASSPLGGGEQFF
once	TRBV24-1	TRBJ2-1	TRBD2	TGTGCCACCAGTGACCTGACAGCGGGGGGATACAATGAGCAGTTCTTC	CATSDLTAGGYNEQFF
few	TRBV3-1/TRBV3-2	TRBJ1-2	TRBD1	TGTGCCAGCAGCCGAGAGGACAGGAACTATGGCTACACCTTC	CASSREDRNYGYTF
once	TRBV10-3	TRBJ1-4	TRBD1	TGTGCCATCAGTGAGTCGCAGGGGGCGGGTGAAAAACTGTTTTTT	CAISESQGAGEKLFF
-	TRBV18	TRBJ2-2	TRBD2	TGTGCCAGCTCACCTGGACTAGCGCCGATTGGAGGGGAGCTGTTTTTT	CASSPGLAPIGGELFF
-	TRBV3-1/TRBV3-2	TRBJ1-1	-	TGTGCCAGCAGCCAAGTCGCGGGGTCGCGGATGGTTGCTGAAGCTTTCTTT	CASSQVAGSRMVAEAFF
-	TRBV9	TRBJ2-6	-	TGTGCCAGCAGCGTCCTAGCCTCTGGGGCCAACGTCCTGACTTTC	CASSVLASGANVLTF
-	TRBV19	TRBJ1-2	-	TGTGCCAGTACCCCCCCGACAGATTTCTATGGCTACACCTTC	CASTPPTDFYGYTF
-	TRBV27	TRBJ2-3	TRBD2	TGTGCCAGCAGTTTTAGCGGGGGCCTCGCAGATACGCAGTATTTT	CASSFSGGLADTQYF
-	TRBV6-5	TRBJ1-6	TRBD1	TGTGCCAGCAGCTCCGGGACAGGGTACAATTCACCCCTCCACTTT	CASSSGTGYNSPLHF
-	TRBV3-1/TRBV3-2	TRBJ1-1	-	TGTGCCAGCAGCCGAGAATTGAGGAACACTGAAGCTTTCTTT	CASSRELRNTEAFF
-	TRBV4-1	TRBJ1-1	TRBD1	TGCGCCAGCAGCGCCACAGGGGCCACTGAAGCTTTCTTT	CASSATGATEAFF
once	TRBV6-5	TRBJ1-2	-	TGTGCCAGTCAAATCGGGGGTACTCAATATGGCTACACCTTC	CASQIGGTQYGYTF